Each of the 13 T cell receptor beta chains below was sequenced from the same sample in a study of T cells in Graves' hyperthyroidism and ophthalmopathy. RNA transcripts gave rise to amplified TCR beta CDR3 regions. Using the HTBI primer set, a first-round RT-PCR was run on the TCR CDR3. Each CDR3 protein gets one entry after TCRdb re-called the multiplex PCR reads with MiXCR. The sample lists fewer than 500,000 distinct CDR3 sequences; about 14% were seen once. Sequencing was carried out using blood. Receptors were obtained from a woman aged 25-40 years with Graves' ophthalmopathy.

V is TRBV20-1 and J is TRBJ1-2, with D maybe TRBD1 (5 bases). The CDR3 length is 13 residues. Germline V gene sequence: CDR1 DFQATT, CDR2 SNEGSKA (reference sequence). V gave up 1 base and J gave up 7 bases, with 13 bases separating them. The CDR3 loop is CSARGLSGAGYTF. The CDR3 nucleotides are TGCAGTGCTAGAGGCTTGAGCGGGGCTGGCTACACCTTC.

This clonotype was found many times. The chain uses TRBV20-1 and TRBJ1-1; D is possibly TRBD1 (5 bases). CDR1 is DFQATT, CDR2 SNEGSKA, per germline (reference sequence). This CDR3 comprises 14 residues. V dropped 0 bases and J dropped 1 base, with 9 bases sitting between them. As DNA, the CDR3 is TGCAGTGCTAGAGATTGGGGCAGGAACACTGAAGCTTTCTTT. Translating it yields CSARDWGRNTEAFF.

The V and J genes are TRBV19 and TRBJ1-1; D call uncertain. The germline gives CDR1 LNHDA, CDR2 SQIVND (reference sequence). The CDR3 is made up of 13 amino acids. V was shortened by 4 bases and J by 0 bases, with 6 bases between the two germline ends. In DNA form, the CDR3 reads TGTGCCAGTAGTACCACACTGAACACTGAAGCTTTCTTT. Amino acid sequence: CASSTTLNTEAFF. The full variable domain, rest sourced from reference TRBV19 and TRBJ1-1, is DGGITQSPKYLFRKEGQNVTLSCEQNLNHDAMYWYRQDPGQGLRLIYYSQIVNDFQKGDIAEGYSVSREKKESFPLTVTSAQKNPTAFYLCASSTTLNTEAFFGQGTRLTVV.

This clonotype was counted ten times or more. This chain links TRBV7-3 with TRBJ1-6; 7 bases fit TRBD1. The CDR3 covers 14 residues. With 5 bases clipped from V and 7 bases from J, the junction kept 5 bases outside the gene matches. CDR1 is SGHTA, CDR2 FQGTGA, per germline. CDR3 coding DNA: TGTGCCAGCAGCAGAGGGACAGAAAATTCACCCCTCCACTTT. It yields the protein CASSRGTENSPLHF.

Many counts were recorded for this clonotype. In nucleotides, the CDR3 is TGTGCCAGCAGCTTGGAGACAGGGAGTGAAAAACTGTTTTTT. The encoded protein is CASSLETGSEKLFF. This sequence joins TRBV7-8 and TRBJ1-4; 7 bases are a match to TRBD1. The V segment lost 3 bases and the J segment 7 bases; nucleotides outside the gene matches: 5. This CDR3 contains 14 residues. The V gene's germline CDR1 is SGHVS and CDR2 FQNEAQ. Looking up the rest from reference TRBV7-8 and TRBJ1-4 gives the full variable domain: GAGVSQSPRYKVAKRGQDVALRCDPISGHVSLFWYQQALGQGPEFLTYFQNEAQLDKSGLPSDRFFAERPEGSVSTLKIQRTQQEDSAVYLCASSLETGSEKLFFGSGTQLSVL.

CDR3 nucleotides: TGTGCCAGCAGTTACTCGAGTTCGCGATACTCTGGAAACACCATATATTTT. Translation: CASSYSSSRYSGNTIYF. The chain recombines TRBV6-2 or TRBV6-3 with TRBJ1-3, with D hard to call. This CDR3 contains 17 residues. Germline V CDR1 and CDR2: MNHEY, SVGEGT. The ends were cut back, 0 bases at V and 0 bases at J, with 12 bases in the middle.

At least ten counts were recorded for this clonotype. This chain links TRBV28 with TRBJ2-1; tentatively, D is TRBD2 (6 bases). The CDR3 is made up of 13 amino acids. The V gene's germline CDR1 is MDHEN and CDR2 SYDVKM. V shed 11 bases and J shed 4 bases, with 15 bases lying between them. Written as DNA, the CDR3 is TGTGCCGGGGGAGGAGCTGATTACAATGAGCAGTTCTTC. This sequence encodes CAGGGADYNEQFF.

The chain links TRBV9 to TRBJ1-1; D gene ambiguous. The germline V gene has CDR1 SGDLS and CDR2 YYNGEE. V lost 2 bases and J 3 bases, leaving 8 bases between the germline ends. The length of the CDR3 is 13 residues. The CDR3 loop reads CASSVRGDTEAFF. In nucleotides, the CDR3 is TGTGCCAGCAGCGTTCGCGGCGACACTGAAGCTTTCTTT.

In this sample, this clonotype turned up many times. The rearrangement joins TRBV28 to TRBJ1-5; 11 nucleotides match TRBD1. Germline trimming cut 4 bases from V and 3 bases from J; bases unmatched to any gene: 5. Per germline, CDR1 MDHEN and CDR2 SYDVKM. The CDR3 consists of 16 residues. CDR3 coding DNA: TGTGCCAGCAGTTCGTGGACAGGGGGCGTCAATCAGCCCCAGCATTTT. The encoded protein is CASSSWTGGVNQPQHF. The full variable domain, completed using reference TRBV28 and TRBJ1-5, is DVKVTQSSRYLVKRTGEKVFLECVQDMDHENMFWYRQDPGLGLRLIYFSYDVKMKEKGDIPEGYSVSREKKERFSLILESASTNQTSMYLCASSSWTGGVNQPQHFGDGTRLSIL.

This clonotype has a count of ten or more. The V call is TRBV12-3 or TRBV12-4, the J call TRBJ1-3, with a possible D match to TRBD1 (6 bases). This CDR3 is 14 amino acids long. The germline V and J ends were trimmed by 6 bases and 4 bases, with 13 bases remaining between them. The CDR3 protein is CASRKTGGGNTIYF. CDR3 bases: TGTGCCAGCAGAAAGACAGGCGGAGGAAACACCATATATTTT.

This clonotype has ten or more counts. This rearrangement joins TRBV28 to TRBJ2-7; tentatively, D is TRBD1 (6 bases). CDR3 size: 13 residues. From germline, CDR1 is MDHEN and CDR2 SYDVKM. V was trimmed by 1 base and J by 6 bases, leaving 10 bases between them. DNA for the CDR3: TGTGCCAGCAGTTTATCACAGGGTTTCGAGCAGTACTTC. Encoded protein: CASSLSQGFEQYF.

The rearrangement joins TRBV6-2 or TRBV6-3 to TRBJ1-5; D gene unclear. Trimming took off 2 bases at V and 5 bases at J, with 7 bases between the two ends. The CDR3 has 13 amino acids. CDR1 and CDR2 from the germline V gene are MNHEY and SVGEGT. Here the CDR3 DNA reads TGTGCCAGCAGTTACGTCCGGCATCAGCCCCAGCATTTT. Translation: CASSYVRHQPQHF.

A few counts support this clonotype. This sequence may be a read error, since a much larger clone differs from it by one base. The chain carries TRBV12-3 or TRBV12-4 and TRBJ2-7, with 8 bases that match TRBD1. The length of the CDR3 is 12 residues. After removal of 8 bases from V and 3 bases from J, the junction contained 3 bases not matched to a gene. CDR3 nucleotide sequence: TGTGCCAGCCCGGGGACAGGCTACGAGCAGTACTTC. Protein product: CASPGTGYEQYF.